The rows below give T cell receptor beta chains drawn from one sample of a study of CD8 T cells in ankylosing spondylitis. One entry per CDR3 protein results from TCRdb running MiXCR on the 5' RACE reads. The repertoire includes about 190,000 distinct CDR3 sequences, 13% of them detected once, and approximately 9.9% sits in the top ten. The sample comprised blood, either unsorted or a sorted T cell fraction (not recorded which). Source of these receptors: a female donor with ankylosing spondylitis or in good health (not recorded which). CDR3s include the opening cysteine and the closing phenylalanine or tryptophan. D genes are given only for firm matches. Size values are once, few and many counts, or a class for expanded clones, and some rows have none.

V gene	J gene	CDR3 length	D gene	clone size	CDR3 protein	CDR3 DNA
TRBV3-1	TRBJ2-1	12	-	many	CASSQAWREQFF	TGTGCCAGCAGCCAAGCCTGGAGGGAGCAGTTCTTC
TRBV29-1	TRBJ2-7	13	TRBD1	many	CSVTGQDSYEQYF	TGCAGCGTAACCGGACAGGACAGCTACGAGCAGTACTTC
TRBV25-1	TRBJ2-1	14	TRBD1	many	CAAHTGGIWNEQFF	TGTGCCGCGCATACAGGGGGAATTTGGAATGAGCAGTTCTTC
TRBV12-3/TRBV12-4	TRBJ2-1	16	TRBD1	once	CASRFSGQVRFNVQFF	TGTGCCAGCAGATTTTCGGGACAGGTCCGTTTCAATGTGCAGTTCTTC
TRBV6-2/TRBV6-3	TRBJ2-1	13	-	many	CASSYVERYEQFF	TGTGCCAGCAGTTACGTGGAGCGATATGAGCAGTTCTTC
TRBV7-3	TRBJ1-1	14	TRBD1	few	CASSSQGAYTEAFF	TGTGCCAGCAGCTCGCAGGGGGCGTACACTGAAGCTTTCTTT
TRBV5-1	TRBJ1-5	13	-	many	CASAKEGDQPQHF	TGCGCCAGCGCCAAGGAGGGGGATCAGCCCCAGCATTTT
TRBV5-6	TRBJ2-7	12	TRBD1	-	CASHRGLFEQYF	TGTGCCAGCCACAGGGGGCTTTTCGAGCAGTACTTC
TRBV15	TRBJ2-5	12	TRBD1	many	CATGTQGMTQYF	TGTGCCACCGGCACACAGGGGATGACCCAGTACTTC
TRBV29-1	TRBJ2-5	14	-	many	CSAYLGLVQETQYF	TGCAGCGCTTACCTGGGACTCGTTCAAGAGACCCAGTACTTC
TRBV27	TRBJ2-7	13	-	many	CASSLKDNYEQYF	TGTGCCAGCAGTTTAAAGGATAACTACGAGCAGTACTTC
TRBV12-3/TRBV12-4	TRBJ2-7	13	-	many	CASSMGGVREQYF	TGTGCCAGCAGTATGGGTGGGGTTCGGGAGCAGTACTTC
TRBV29-1	TRBJ2-4	14	-	many	CSVGTVASKNIQYF	TGCAGCGTTGGGACAGTTGCAAGCAAAAACATTCAGTACTTC
TRBV6-1	TRBJ2-6	14	-	-	CASLKFSGANVLTF	TGTGCCAGCCTCAAGTTCTCTGGGGCCAACGTCCTGACTTTC
TRBV18	TRBJ2-1	15	-	few	CASSPRYADDNEQFF	TGTGCCAGCTCACCACGATACGCGGATGACAATGAGCAGTTCTTC
TRBV20-1	TRBJ2-4	17	TRBD1	-	CSARPGRQGLPKNIQYF	TGCAGTGCTAGGCCAGGGAGACAGGGGTTACCCAAAAACATTCAGTACTTC
TRBV29-1	TRBJ2-1	13	TRBD2	many	CSVLAGGVGEQFF	TGCAGCGTTCTAGCGGGAGGAGTTGGTGAGCAGTTCTTC
TRBV10-2	TRBJ2-1	13	TRBD2	many	CASMMGLAERPFF	TGCGCCAGCATGATGGGACTAGCAGAAAGGCCGTTCTTC
TRBV7-3	TRBJ2-3	18	TRBD2	many	CASSLGSGTMDSTDTQYF	TGTGCCAGCAGCTTAGGGTCGGGGACTATGGATAGCACAGATACGCAGTATTTT
TRBV12-3/TRBV12-4	TRBJ1-4	12	-	many	CASPYEDEKLFF	TGTGCCAGCCCTTACGAGGACGAAAAACTGTTTTTT
TRBV5-1	TRBJ2-1	16	TRBD2	-	CASSPGLAGEANEQFF	TGCGCCAGCAGCCCGGGACTAGCGGGAGAAGCCAATGAGCAGTTCTTC
TRBV20-1	TRBJ2-5	11	-	-	CSSLRGQTQYF	TGCAGTTCCCTCAGGGGACAGACCCAGTACTTC
TRBV10-3	TRBJ1-1	15	-	-	CAITPNPTMNTEAFF	TGTGCCATCACCCCCAACCCCACAATGAACACTGAAGCTTTCTTT
TRBV12-3/TRBV12-4	TRBJ2-1	15	TRBD1	many	CASSPRGSSYNEQFF	TGTGCCAGCAGCCCCAGGGGGAGCTCCTACAATGAGCAGTTCTTC
TRBV12-3/TRBV12-4	TRBJ1-4	13	-	many	CASSPRGYEKLFF	TGTGCCAGCAGTCCTCGGGGGTACGAAAAACTGTTTTTT
TRBV27	TRBJ1-5	14	-	many	CASSRQLSNQPQHF	TGTGCCAGCAGCAGACAGCTTAGCAATCAGCCCCAGCATTTT
TRBV30	TRBJ2-1	12	-	-	CAWSPRRREQFF	TGTGCCTGGAGTCCCCGGCGCCGGGAGCAGTTCTTC
TRBV11-2	TRBJ2-1	19	-	-	CASAPRGGWGGSSYNEQFF	TGTGCCAGCGCCCCCAGGGGAGGATGGGGGGGCAGCTCCTACAATGAGCAGTTCTTC